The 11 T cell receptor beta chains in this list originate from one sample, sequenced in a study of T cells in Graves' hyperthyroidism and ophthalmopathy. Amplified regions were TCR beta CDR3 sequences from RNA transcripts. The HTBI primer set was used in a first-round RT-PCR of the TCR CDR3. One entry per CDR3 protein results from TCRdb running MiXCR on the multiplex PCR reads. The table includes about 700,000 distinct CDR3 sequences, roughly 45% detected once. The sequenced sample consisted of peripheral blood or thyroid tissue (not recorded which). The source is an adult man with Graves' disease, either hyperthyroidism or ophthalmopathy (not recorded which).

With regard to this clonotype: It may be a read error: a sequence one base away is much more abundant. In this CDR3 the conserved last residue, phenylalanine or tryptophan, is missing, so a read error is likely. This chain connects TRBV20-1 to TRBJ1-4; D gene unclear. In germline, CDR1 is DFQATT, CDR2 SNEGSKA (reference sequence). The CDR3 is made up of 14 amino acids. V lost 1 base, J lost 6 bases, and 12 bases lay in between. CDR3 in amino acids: CSARVGLSDEKLFL. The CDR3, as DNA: TGCAGTGCTAGAGTTGGGCTGAGCGATGAAAAACTGTTTCTT.

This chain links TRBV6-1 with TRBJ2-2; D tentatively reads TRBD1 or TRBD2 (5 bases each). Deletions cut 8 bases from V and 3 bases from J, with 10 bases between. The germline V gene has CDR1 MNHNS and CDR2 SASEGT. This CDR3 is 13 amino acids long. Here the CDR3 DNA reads TGTGCCAGCGTACGAGGGGACACCGGGGAGCTGTTTTTT. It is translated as CASVRGDTGELFF.

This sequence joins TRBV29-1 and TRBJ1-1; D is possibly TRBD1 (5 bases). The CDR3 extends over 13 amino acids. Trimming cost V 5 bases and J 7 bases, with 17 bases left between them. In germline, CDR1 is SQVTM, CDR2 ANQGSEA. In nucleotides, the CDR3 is TGCAGCGTTAAACGGGGGGGTGCCCTTGAAGCTTTCTTT. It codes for CSVKRGGALEAFF.

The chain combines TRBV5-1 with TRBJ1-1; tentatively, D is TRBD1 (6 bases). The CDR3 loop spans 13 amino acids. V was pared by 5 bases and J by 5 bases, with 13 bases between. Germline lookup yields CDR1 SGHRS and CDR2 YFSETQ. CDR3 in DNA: TGCGCCAGCAGTTTTGACAGGTGGACTGAAGCTTTCTTT. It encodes CASSFDRWTEAFF.

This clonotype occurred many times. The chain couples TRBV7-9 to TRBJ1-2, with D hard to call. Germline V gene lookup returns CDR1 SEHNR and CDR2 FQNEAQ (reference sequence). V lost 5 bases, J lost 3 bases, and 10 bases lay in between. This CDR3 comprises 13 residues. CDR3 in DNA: TGTGCCAGCAGCGAGAATAGTGACTATGGCTACACCTTC. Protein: CASSENSDYGYTF.

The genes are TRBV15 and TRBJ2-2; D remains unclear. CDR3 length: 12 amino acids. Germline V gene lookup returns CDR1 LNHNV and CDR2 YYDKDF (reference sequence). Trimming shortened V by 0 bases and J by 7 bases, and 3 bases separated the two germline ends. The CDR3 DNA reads TGTGCCACCAGCAGAGATCTCGGGGAGCTGTTTTTT. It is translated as CATSRDLGELFF. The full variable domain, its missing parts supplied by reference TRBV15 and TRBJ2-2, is DAMVIQNPRYQVTQFGKPVTLSCSQTLNHNVMYWYQQKSSQAPKLLFHYYDKDFNNEADTPDNFQSRRPNTSFCFLDIRSPGLGDTAMYLCATSRDLGELFFGEGSRLTVL.

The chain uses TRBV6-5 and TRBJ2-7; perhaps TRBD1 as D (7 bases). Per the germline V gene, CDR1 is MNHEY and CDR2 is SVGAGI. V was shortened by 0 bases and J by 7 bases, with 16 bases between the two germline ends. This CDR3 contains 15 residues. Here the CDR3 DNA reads TGTGCCAGCAGTTACTCGGCTGGGCAGGGGGGAGAGCAGTACTTC. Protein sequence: CASSYSAGQGGEQYF.

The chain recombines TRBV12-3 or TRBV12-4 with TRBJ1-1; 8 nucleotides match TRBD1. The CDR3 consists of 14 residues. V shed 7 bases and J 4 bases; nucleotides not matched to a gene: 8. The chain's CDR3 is CASNVIDRGTEAFF. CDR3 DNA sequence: TGTGCCAGCAATGTTATTGACAGGGGCACTGAAGCTTTCTTT.

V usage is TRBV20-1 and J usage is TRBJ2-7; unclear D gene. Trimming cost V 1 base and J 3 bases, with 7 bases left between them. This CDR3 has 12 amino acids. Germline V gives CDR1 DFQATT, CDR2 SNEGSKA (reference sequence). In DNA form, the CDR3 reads TGCAGTGCTAGAGTTGGAGTCTACGAGCAGTACTTC. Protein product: CSARVGVYEQYF.

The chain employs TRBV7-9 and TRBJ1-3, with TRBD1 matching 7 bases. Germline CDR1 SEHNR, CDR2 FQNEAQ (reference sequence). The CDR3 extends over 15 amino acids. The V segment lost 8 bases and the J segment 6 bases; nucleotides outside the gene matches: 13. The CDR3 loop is CASGGDRASENTIYF. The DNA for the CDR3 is TGTGCCAGCGGAGGCGACAGGGCTAGTGAAAACACCATATATTTT.

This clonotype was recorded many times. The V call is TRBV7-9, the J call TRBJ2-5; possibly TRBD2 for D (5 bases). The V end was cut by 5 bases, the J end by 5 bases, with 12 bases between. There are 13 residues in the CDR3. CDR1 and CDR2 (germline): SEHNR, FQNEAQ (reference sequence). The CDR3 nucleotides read TGTGCCAGCAGCCCGACTAATACGGAGACCCAGTACTTC. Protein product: CASSPTNTETQYF.